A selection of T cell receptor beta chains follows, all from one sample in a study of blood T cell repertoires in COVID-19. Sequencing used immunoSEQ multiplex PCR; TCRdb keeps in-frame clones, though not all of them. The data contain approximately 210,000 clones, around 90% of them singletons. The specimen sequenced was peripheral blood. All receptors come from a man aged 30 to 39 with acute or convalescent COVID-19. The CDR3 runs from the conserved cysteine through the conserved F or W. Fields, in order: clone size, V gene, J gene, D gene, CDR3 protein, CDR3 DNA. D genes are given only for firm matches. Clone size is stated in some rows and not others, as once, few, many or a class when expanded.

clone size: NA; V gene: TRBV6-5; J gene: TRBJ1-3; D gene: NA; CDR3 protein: CASSYSVSSGNTIYF; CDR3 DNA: TGTGCCAGCAGTTACTCGGTCAGCTCTGGAAACACCATATATTTT
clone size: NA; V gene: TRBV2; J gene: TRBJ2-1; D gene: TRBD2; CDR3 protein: CASSELAGYNEQFF; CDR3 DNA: TGTGCCAGCAGTGAGCTAGCGGGATACAATGAGCAGTTCTTC
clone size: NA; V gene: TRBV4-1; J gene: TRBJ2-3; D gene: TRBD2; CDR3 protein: CASSRVAGGTDTQYF; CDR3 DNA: TGCGCCAGCAGCCGAGTAGCGGGAGGCACAGATACGCAGTATTTT
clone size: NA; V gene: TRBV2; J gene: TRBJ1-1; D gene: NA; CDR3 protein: CASKTDSPPTEAFF; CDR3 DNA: TGTGCCAGCAAAACGGACAGTCCCCCCACTGAAGCTTTCTTT
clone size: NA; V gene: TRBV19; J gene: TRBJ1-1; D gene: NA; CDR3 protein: CASSPGTNTEAFF; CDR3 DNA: TGTGCCAGTAGTCCCGGGACTAACACTGAAGCTTTCTTT
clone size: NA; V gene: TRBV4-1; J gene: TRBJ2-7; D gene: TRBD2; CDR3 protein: CASSPGGTSGVYEQYF; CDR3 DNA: TGCGCCAGCAGCCCAGGCGGTACTAGCGGGGTTTACGAGCAGTACTTC
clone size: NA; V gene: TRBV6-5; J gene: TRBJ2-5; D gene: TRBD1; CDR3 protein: CASSYSHPRTGETQYF; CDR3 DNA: TGTGCCAGCAGTTACTCACACCCTCGGACAGGGGAGACCCAGTACTTC
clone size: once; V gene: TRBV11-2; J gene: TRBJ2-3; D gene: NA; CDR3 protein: CASWGGRSTDTQYF; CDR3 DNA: TGTGCCAGCTGGGGGGGCAGGAGCACAGATACGCAGTATTTT
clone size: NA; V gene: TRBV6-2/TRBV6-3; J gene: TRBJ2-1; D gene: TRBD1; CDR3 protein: CASSLRGGSDNEQFF; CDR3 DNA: TGTGCCAGCAGCCTAAGAGGGGGCTCCGACAATGAGCAGTTCTTC
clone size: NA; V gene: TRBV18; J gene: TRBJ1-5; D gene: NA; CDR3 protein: CASSPRTATDSNQPQHF; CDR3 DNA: TGTGCCAGCTCACCTAGGACAGCCACGGATAGCAATCAGCCCCAGCATTTT
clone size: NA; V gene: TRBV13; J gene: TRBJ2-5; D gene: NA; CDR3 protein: CASRLNPGAQYF; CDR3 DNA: TGTGCCAGCAGGCTAAACCCGGGGGCCCAGTACTTC
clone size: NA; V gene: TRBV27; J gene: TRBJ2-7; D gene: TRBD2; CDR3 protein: CASRPGLAGSYEQYF; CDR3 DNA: TGTGCCAGCAGGCCAGGGCTAGCGGGTTCCTACGAGCAGTACTTC
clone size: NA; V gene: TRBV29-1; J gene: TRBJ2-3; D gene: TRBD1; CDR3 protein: CSVAKTGQGALNTQYF; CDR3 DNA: TGCAGCGTTGCAAAGACCGGACAGGGGGCTCTAAATACGCAGTATTTT
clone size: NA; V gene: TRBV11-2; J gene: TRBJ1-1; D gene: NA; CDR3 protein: CASSPWTEVNTEAFF; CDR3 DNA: TGTGCCAGCAGCCCGTGGACAGAAGTTAACACTGAAGCTTTCTTT
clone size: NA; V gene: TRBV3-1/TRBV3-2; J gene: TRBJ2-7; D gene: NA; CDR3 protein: CASSPPGSPRRYF; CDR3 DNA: TGTGCCAGCAGCCCCCCCGGGAGTCCGAGGCGGTACTTC
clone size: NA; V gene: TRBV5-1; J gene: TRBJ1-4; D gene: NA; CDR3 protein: CASSDRTQTNEKLFF; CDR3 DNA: TGCGCCAGCAGCGACCGGACTCAAACTAATGAAAAACTGTTTTTT
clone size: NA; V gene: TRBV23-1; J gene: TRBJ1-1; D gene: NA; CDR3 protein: CASSQSRHIRRTEAFF; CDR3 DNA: TGCGCCAGCAGTCAATCAAGACATATCCGGAGGACTGAAGCTTTCTTT
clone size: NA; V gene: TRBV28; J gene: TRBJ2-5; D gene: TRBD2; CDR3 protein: CASGAGGRETQYF; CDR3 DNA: TGTGCCAGCGGAGCGGGGGGGCGGGAGACCCAGTACTTC
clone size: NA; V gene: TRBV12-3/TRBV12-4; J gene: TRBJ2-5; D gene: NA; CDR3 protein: CASSFSYQETQYF; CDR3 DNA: TGTGCCAGCAGTTTCTCGTACCAAGAGACCCAGTACTTC
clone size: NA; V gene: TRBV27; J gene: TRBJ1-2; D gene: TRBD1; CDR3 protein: CASSPRQGFYGYTF; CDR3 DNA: TGTGCCAGCAGTCCGCGACAGGGTTTCTATGGCTACACCTTC
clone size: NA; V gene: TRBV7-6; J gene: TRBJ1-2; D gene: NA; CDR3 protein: CASSRRGWQNGYTF; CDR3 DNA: TGTGCCAGCAGCCGCAGGGGATGGCAGAATGGCTACACCTTC
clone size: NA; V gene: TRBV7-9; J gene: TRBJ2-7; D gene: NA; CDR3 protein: CASSFGSPAPYEQYF; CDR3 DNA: TGTGCCAGCAGCTTTGGTAGCCCGGCACCCTACGAGCAGTACTTC
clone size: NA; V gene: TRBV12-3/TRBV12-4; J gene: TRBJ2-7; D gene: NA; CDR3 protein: CASSSRGNEQYF; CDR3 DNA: TGTGCCAGCAGTTCCCGGGGGAACGAGCAGTACTTC
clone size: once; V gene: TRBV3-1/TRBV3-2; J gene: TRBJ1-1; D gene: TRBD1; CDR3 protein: CASGIGRDRAEAFF; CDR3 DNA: TGTGCCAGCGGGATCGGGCGGGACAGGGCAGAAGCTTTCTTT
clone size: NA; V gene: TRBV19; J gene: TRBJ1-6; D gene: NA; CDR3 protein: CASSVGPSPLHF; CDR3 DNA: TGTGCCAGTAGTGTGGGCCCTTCACCCCTCCACTTT
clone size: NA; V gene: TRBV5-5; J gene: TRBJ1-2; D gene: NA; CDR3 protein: CASSFQANYGYTF; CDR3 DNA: TGTGCCAGCAGCTTCCAGGCTAACTATGGCTACACCTTC
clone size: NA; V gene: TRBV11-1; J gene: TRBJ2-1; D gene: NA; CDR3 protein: CASSTFRGSEQFF; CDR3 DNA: TGTGCCAGCAGCACGTTTAGGGGATCTGAGCAGTTCTTC
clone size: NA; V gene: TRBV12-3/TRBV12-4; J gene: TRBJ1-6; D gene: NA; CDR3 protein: CASSLDRVSPLHF; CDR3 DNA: TGTGCCAGCAGTTTAGACAGGGTCTCACCCCTCCACTTT
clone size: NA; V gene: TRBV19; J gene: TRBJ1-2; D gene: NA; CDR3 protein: CASSISANYGYTF; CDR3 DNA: TGTGCCAGTAGTATCTCAGCTAACTATGGCTACACCTTC
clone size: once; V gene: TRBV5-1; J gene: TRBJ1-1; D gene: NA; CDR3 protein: CASSLSQGPLEAFF; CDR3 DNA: TGCGCCAGCAGCTTAAGTCAGGGCCCTCTTGAAGCTTTCTTT
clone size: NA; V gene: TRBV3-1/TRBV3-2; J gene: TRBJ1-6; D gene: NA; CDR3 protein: CASSQVGGSYNSPLHF; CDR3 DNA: TGTGCCAGCAGCCAAGTGGGGGGCTCCTATAATTCACCCCTCCACTTT
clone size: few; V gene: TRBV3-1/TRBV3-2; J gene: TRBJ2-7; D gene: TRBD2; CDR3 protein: CASSLSSGSYEQYF; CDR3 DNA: TGTGCCAGCAGCCTTTCTAGCGGGAGCTACGAGCAGTACTTC
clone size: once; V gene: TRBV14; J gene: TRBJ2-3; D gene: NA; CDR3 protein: CASRSTDTQYF; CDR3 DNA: TGTGCCAGCAGGTCGACAGATACGCAGTATTTT
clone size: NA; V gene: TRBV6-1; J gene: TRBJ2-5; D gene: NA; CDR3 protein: CASSEVNSRGETQYF; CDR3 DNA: TGTGCCAGCAGTGAAGTTAATAGCCGGGGGGAGACCCAGTACTTC
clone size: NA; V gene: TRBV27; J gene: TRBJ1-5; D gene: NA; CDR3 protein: CASSSGNSNQPQHF; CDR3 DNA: TGTGCCAGCAGTTCAGGTAATAGCAATCAGCCCCAGCATTTT
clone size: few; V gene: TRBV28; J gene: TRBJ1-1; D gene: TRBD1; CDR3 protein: CASSLLGGPFF; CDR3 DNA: TGTGCCAGCAGTTTGCTAGGGGGCCCTTTCTTT
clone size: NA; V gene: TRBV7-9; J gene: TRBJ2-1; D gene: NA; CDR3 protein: CASSLQDFSYNEQFF; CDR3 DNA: TGTGCCAGCAGCTTACAGGACTTCTCCTACAATGAGCAGTTCTTC
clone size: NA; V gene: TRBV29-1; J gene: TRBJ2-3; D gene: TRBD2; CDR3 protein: CSVGRGSDTQYF; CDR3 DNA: TGCAGCGTCGGGCGGGGGTCAGATACGCAGTATTTT
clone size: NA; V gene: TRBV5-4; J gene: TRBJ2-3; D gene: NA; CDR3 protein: CASSFSPADTQYF; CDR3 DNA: TGTGCCAGCAGCTTCTCTCCGGCAGATACGCAGTATTTT
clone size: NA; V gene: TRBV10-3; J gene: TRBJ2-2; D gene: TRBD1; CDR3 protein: CAISEGLTGGTAGELFF; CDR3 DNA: TGTGCCATCAGTGAGGGTTTGACAGGGGGGACCGCCGGGGAGCTGTTTTTT
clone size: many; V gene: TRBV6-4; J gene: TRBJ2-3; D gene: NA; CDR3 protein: CASSGGRDTDTQYF; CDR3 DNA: TGTGCCAGCAGTGGAGGGCGAGACACAGATACGCAGTATTTT
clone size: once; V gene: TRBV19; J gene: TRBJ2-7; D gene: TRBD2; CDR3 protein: CASSLQTSPYYEQYF; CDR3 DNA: TGTGCCAGTAGTCTCCAGACTAGCCCTTACTACGAGCAGTACTTC
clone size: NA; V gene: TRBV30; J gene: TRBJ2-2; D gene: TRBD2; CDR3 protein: CAWKGRVDTGELFF; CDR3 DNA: TGTGCCTGGAAAGGGAGGGTTGACACCGGGGAGCTGTTTTTT
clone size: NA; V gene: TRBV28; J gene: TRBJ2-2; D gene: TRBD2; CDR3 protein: CASSLAGATGELFF; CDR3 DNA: TGTGCCAGCAGCTTAGCGGGGGCTACCGGGGAGCTGTTTTTT
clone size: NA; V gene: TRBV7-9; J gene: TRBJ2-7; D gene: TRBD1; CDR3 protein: CASSPGTGWYEQYF; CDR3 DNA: TGTGCCAGCAGCCCCGGGACAGGGTGGTACGAGCAGTACTTC
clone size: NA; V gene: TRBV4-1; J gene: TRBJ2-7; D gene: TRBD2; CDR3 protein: CASSLTSNEQYF; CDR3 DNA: TGCGCCAGCAGCTTGACTAGCAACGAGCAGTACTTC
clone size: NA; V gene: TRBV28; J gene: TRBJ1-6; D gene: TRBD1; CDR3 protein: CASSFRGTGPSPLHF; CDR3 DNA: TGTGCCAGCAGTTTTCGGGGGACAGGGCCATCTCCCCTCCACTTT
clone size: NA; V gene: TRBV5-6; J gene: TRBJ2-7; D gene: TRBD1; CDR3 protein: CASSPPGQGFYEQYF; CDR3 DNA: TGTGCCAGCAGCCCTCCAGGACAGGGATTCTACGAGCAGTACTTC
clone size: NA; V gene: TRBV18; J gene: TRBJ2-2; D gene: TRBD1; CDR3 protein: CASSKYSSGQGVTGELFF; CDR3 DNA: TGTGCCAGCTCAAAATATTCATCCGGACAGGGAGTGACCGGGGAGCTGTTTTTT
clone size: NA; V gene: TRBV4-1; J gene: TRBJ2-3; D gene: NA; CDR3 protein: CASSHLSLGRGTDTQYF; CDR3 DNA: TGCGCCAGCAGCCACCTTAGCTTAGGGAGAGGGACAGATACGCAGTATTTT
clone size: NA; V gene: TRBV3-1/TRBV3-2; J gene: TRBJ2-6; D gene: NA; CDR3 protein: CASSRGHRASGANVLTF; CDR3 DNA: TGTGCCAGCAGCCGAGGTCACAGGGCGTCTGGGGCCAACGTCCTGACTTTC